The entry that follows covers one T cell receptor beta chain sequence. Its antigen remains unidentified. In replicate PCRs of unsorted PBMC, 300 ng DNA, 31,000 or so T cell genomes, was used. The protocol was immunoSEQ multiplex PCR, while the TCRdb copy is restricted to in-frame clones and leaves out a portion. The sample has 400,000 to 550,000 clones, 65% to 80% seen once. The data stem from a study of shared clonotypes between healthy human individuals. This CDR3 is built from 15 residues. CDR1 is SGHRS and CDR2 is YFSETQ in the germline V gene. V lost 4 bases, J lost 2 bases, and 8 bases stayed unmatched. Donors, healthy HIV-negative adults, lacked recent acute infections or vaccinations. Findings and caveats of the study: The authors expected sequencing depth to affect clonotype sharing among donors.

The sequence derives from a woman in her thirties or forties in good health. Some clones in this sample may be carry-over from other donors' samples. Sequenced material: PBMCs. The genes are TRBV5-1 and TRBJ1-2, with 7 nucleotides matching TRBD1. CDR3 loop: CASSPQGGGNYGYTF. CDR3 bases: TGCGCCAGCAGCCCTCAGGGGGGGGGCAACTATGGCTACACCTTC.